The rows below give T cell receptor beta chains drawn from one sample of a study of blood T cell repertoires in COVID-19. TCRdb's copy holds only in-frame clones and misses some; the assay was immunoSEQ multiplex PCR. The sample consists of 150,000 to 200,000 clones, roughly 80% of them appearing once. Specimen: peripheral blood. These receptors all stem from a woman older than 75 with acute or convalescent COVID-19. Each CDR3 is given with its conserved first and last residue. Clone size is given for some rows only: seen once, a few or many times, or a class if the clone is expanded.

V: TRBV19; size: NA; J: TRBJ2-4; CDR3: CASSIGVGQENIQYF
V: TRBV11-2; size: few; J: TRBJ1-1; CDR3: CASSLDGQGETEAFF
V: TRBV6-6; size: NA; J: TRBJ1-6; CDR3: CASSYGGGNSPLHF
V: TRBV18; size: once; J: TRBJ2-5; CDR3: CASSPRQGRVQETQYF
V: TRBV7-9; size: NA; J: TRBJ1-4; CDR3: CASSTDRGSYEKLFF
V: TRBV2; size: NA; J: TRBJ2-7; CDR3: CASSEGREGLYEQYF
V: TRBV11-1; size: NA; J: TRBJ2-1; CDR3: CASSFTGGRNEQFF
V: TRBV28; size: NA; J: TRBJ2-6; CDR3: CASSLVHRAGANVLTF
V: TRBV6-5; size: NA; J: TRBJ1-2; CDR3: CASSYSTGGAYGYTF
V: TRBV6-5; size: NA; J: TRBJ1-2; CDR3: CASSRGFDYGYTF
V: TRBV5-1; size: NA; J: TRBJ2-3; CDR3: CASSLRGGGTDTQYF
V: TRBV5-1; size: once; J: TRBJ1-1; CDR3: CASSPTGTGVEAFF
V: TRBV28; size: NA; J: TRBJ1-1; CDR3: CASSFSSRTEAFF
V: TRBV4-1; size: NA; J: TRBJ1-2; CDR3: CASSQGIAGGPLTIHGYTF
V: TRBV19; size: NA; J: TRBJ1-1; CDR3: CASSIISGGGTEAFF
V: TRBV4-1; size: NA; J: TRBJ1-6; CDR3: CASSQETGDSPLHF
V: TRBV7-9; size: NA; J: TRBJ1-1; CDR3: CASSLGKADTEAFF
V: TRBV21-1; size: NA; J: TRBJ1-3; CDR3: CASSARNTIYF
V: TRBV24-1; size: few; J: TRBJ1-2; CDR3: CATSNNAGTGDGYTF
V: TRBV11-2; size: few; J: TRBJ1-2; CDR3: CASSHNRRPNYGYTF
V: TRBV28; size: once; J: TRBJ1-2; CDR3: CASSTTGHGSYGYTF
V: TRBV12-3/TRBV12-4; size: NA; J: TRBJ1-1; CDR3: CASSLATGAEAFF
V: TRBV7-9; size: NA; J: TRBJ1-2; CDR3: CASSLVATVGGYTF
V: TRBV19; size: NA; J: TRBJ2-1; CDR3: CASSRDYGGAEQFF
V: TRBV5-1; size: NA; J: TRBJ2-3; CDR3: CASSKTESSTDTQYF
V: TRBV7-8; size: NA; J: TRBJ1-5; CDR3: CASSPGDSNQPQHF
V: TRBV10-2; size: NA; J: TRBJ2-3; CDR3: CASNREETTSTDTQYF
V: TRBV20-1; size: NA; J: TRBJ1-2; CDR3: CSASRGHDGYTF
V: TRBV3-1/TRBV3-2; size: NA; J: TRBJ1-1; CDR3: CASSQRGGNTEAFF
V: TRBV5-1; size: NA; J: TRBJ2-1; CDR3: CASSSPPQAEQFF
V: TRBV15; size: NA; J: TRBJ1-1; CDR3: CATSTGVETEAFF
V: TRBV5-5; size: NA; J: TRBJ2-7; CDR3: CASSLGLAGGGAYEQYF
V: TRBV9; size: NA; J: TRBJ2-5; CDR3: CASSVVGGPETQYF
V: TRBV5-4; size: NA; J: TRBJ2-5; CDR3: CASSPPARGPETQYF
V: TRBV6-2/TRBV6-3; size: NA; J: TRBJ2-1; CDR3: CASSLLAGGYNEQFF